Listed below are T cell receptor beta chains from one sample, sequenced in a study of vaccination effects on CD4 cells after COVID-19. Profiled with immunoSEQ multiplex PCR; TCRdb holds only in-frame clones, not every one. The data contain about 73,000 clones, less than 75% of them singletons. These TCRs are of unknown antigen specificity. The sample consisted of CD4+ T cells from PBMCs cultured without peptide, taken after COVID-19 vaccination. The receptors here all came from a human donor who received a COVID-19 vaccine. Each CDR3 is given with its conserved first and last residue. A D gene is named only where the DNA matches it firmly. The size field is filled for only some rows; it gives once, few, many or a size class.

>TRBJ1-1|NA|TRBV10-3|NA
TGTGCCATCAGTGAGGGGGGGAGGGATACTGAAGCTTTCTTT
CAISEGGRDTEAFF
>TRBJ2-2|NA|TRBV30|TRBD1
TGTGCCTGGTCCAGAGACAGGGTGAACACCGGGGAGCTGTTTTTT
CAWSRDRVNTGELFF
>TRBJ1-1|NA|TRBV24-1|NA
TGTGCCACCAGTGACGTTGGCACTGAAGCTTTCTTT
CATSDVGTEAFF
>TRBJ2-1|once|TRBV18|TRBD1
TGTGCCAGCTCACCACCGACGACAGGGGGCTTGGGAGAGCAGTTCTTC
CASSPPTTGGLGEQFF
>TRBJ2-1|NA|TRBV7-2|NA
TGTGCCAGCAGCGGGTCCGGGACTGGAACCTACAATGAGCAGTTCTTC
CASSGSGTGTYNEQFF
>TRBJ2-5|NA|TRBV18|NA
TGTGCCAGCTCATCGGGCCTCGGAGAGACCCAGTACTTC
CASSSGLGETQYF
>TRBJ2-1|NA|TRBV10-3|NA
TGTGCCATCAGTGAGAGAGGTTACAATGAGCAGTTCTTC
CAISERGYNEQFF
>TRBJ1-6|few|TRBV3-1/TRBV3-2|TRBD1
TGTGCCAGCAGCCATCCAGGGGGCAATAATTCACCCCTCCACTTT
CASSHPGGNNSPLHF
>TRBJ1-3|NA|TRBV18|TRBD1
TGTGCCAGCTCACCCCTTCCAGAGGGGGCCGGAAACACCATATATTTT
CASSPLPEGAGNTIYF
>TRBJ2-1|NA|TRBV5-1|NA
TGCGCCAGCAGCTTAAAAAGTTACAATGAGCAGTTCTTC
CASSLKSYNEQFF
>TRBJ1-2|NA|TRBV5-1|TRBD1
TGCGCCAGCAGCTTGTGGACAGGGGGCGTCTATGGCTACACCTTC
CASSLWTGGVYGYTF
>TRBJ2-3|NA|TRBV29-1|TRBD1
TGCAGCGTTGAAGGACAGGGGACAGATACGCAGTATTTT
CSVEGQGTDTQYF
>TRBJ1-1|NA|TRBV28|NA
TGTGCCAGCAGCAGCTCAGGGTATACTGAAGCTTTCTTT
CASSSSGYTEAFF
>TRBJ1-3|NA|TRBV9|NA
TGTGCCAGCAGCGTAGATTCAGGGGCCTCTGGAAACACCATATATTTT
CASSVDSGASGNTIYF
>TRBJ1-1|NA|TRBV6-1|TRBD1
TGTGCCAGCAGTGAAAGCGACAGGGCCACTGAAGCTTTCTTT
CASSESDRATEAFF
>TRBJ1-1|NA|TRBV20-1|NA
TGTGGGGGAAGTAAGAACACTGAAGCTTTCTTT
CGGSKNTEAFF
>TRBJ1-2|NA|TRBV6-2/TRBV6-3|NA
TGTGCCAGCAGTTACGGGCTTTATGGCTACACCTTC
CASSYGLYGYTF
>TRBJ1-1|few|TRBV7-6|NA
TGTGCCAGCAGCCTACAGGGAGGGGCGAACACTGAAGCTTTCTTT
CASSLQGGANTEAFF
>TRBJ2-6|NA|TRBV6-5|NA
TGTGCCAGCAGCCAAGGTGGTGGGGCCAACGTCCTGACTTTC
CASSQGGGANVLTF
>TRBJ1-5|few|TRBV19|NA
TGTGCCAGTAGGACGGGGTTCCATAGCAATCAGCCCCAGCATTTT
CASRTGFHSNQPQHF
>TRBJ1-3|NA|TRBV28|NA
TGTGCCAGCAGTCCCACTTCATGGGGTGGAAACACCATATATTTT
CASSPTSWGGNTIYF
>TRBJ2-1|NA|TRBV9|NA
TGTGCCAGCAAGGCTAACCCCGTTGTGAATGAGCAGTTCTTC
CASKANPVVNEQFF
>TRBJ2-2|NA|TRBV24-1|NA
TGTGCCACCAGTGATCGTAAGAGGGCCACCGGGGAGCTGTTTTTT
CATSDRKRATGELFF
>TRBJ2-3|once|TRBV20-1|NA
TGCAGTGCTAGTAGCACAGATACGCAGTATTTT
CSASSTDTQYF
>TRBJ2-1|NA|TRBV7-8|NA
TGTGCCAGCAGCTTACGACAGGCTGTCTACAATGAGCAGTTCTTC
CASSLRQAVYNEQFF
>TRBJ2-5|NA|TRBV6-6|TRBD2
TGTGCCAGCAGTTTAGGCCTCGGCGGGGGGGAGACCCAGTACTTC
CASSLGLGGGETQYF
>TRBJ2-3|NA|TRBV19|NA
TGTGCCAGTGGGGACGGGAACACAGATACGCAGTATTTT
CASGDGNTDTQYF
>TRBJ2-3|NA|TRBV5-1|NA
TGCGCCAGCAGCTCGGCGGACAGTACTTTTAGCACAGATACGCAGTATTTT
CASSSADSTFSTDTQYF
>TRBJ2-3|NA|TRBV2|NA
TGTGCCAGCAGTGCGGACAGCTTCACAGATACGCAGTATTTT
CASSADSFTDTQYF
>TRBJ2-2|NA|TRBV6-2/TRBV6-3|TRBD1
TGTGCCAGCAGCCGGCCCCGACAGGGGGCGCGGGATACCGGGGAGCTGTTTTTT
CASSRPRQGARDTGELFF
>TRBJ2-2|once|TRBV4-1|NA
TGCGCCAGCAGCCAAGAAGGGCGGGCGACCGGGGAGCTGTTTTTT
CASSQEGRATGELFF
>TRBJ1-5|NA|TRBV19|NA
TGTGCCAGTAGTGCCCACAGCAATCAGCCCCAGCATTTT
CASSAHSNQPQHF
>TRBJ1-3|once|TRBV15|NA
TGTGCCACCCGCGAGGGACTCCACAGCTCTGGAAACACCATATATTTT
CATREGLHSSGNTIYF
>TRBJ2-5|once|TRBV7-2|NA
TGTGCCAGCAGAAACTGGGGACTCTTGGGGGAGACCCAGTACTTC
CASRNWGLLGETQYF
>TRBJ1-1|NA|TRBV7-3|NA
TGTGCCAGCAGCAGACGGCGGAACACTGAAGCTTTCTTT
CASSRRRNTEAFF
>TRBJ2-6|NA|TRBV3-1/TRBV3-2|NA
TGTGCCAGCCGCCCTAAATGGGCTCCCGGGGCCAACGTCCTGACTTTC
CASRPKWAPGANVLTF
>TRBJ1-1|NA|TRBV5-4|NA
TGTGCCAGCAGCTTGGCTGGGGTCGTGAACACTGAAGCTTTCTTT
CASSLAGVVNTEAFF
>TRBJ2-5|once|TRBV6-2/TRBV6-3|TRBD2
TGTGCCAGCAGTGGACCTAGCGGGGGGATTGGGACCCAGTACTTC
CASSGPSGGIGTQYF
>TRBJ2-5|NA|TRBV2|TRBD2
TGTGCCAGCCGAGCGGGGGGGCAGGAGGAGACCCAGTACTTC
CASRAGGQEETQYF
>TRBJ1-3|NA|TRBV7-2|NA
TGTGCCAGCAGCTCCAGTCGGGGGAGCTCTGGAAACACCATATATTTT
CASSSSRGSSGNTIYF
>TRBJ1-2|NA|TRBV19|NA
TGTGCCAGTAGTACGGCAGAAAACTATGGCTACACCTTC
CASSTAENYGYTF
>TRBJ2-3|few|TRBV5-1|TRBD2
TGCGCCAGCCGCCGGCCTAGCGGGGGGGCCGAAGATACGCAGTATTTT
CASRRPSGGAEDTQYF
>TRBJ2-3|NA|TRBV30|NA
TGTGCCTGGAGTCCTCCGGCGGATACGCAGTATTTT
CAWSPPADTQYF
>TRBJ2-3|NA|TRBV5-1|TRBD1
TGCGCCAGCAGCTTATCAGGGGGACGTCCCCAGTCAGATACGCAGTATTTT
CASSLSGGRPQSDTQYF
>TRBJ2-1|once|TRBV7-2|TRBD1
TGTGCCAGCAGCTCACGACAGGGTAAGGATGAGCAGTTCTTC
CASSSRQGKDEQFF
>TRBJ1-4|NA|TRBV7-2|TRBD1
TGTGCCAGCAGCTTGGACAGGGGAGAAAAACTGTTTTTT
CASSLDRGEKLFF